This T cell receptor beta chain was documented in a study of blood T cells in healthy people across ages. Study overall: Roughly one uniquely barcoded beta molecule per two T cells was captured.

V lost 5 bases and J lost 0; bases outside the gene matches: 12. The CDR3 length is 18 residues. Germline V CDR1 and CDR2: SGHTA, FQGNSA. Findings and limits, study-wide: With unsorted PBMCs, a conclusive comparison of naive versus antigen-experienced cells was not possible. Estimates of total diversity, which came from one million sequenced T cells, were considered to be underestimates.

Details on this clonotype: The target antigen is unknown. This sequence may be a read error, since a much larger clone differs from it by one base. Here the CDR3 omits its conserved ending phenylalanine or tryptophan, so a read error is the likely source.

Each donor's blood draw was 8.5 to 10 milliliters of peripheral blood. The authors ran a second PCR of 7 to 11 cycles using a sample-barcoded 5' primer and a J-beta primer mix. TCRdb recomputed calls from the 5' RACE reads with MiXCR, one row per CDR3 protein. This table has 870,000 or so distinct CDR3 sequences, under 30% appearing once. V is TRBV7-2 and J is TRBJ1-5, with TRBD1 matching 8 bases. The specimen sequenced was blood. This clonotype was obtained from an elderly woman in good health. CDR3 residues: CASSKTGVSENSNQPQHC. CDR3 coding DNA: TGTGCCAGCAGCAAGACAGGGGTTAGTGAAAATAGCAATCAGCCCCAGCATTGT.